The rows below give T cell receptor beta chains drawn from one sample of a study of shared clonotypes between healthy human individuals. Here immunoSEQ multiplex PCR was the method, and the copy in TCRdb shows in-frame clones only, minus some. The sample records millions of clones, less than 95% being singletons. The sequencing input was naive CD8+ T cells sorted from blood. Every receptor here comes from a man aged 18 to 35 in good health. Both conserved end residues are part of each CDR3. The D gene is left open where the match is weak. Size is stated for part of the rows, as once, few or many counts, or as a class when the clone is expanded.

D gene	V gene	J gene	clone size	CDR3 protein	CDR3 DNA
.	TRBV28	TRBJ1-5	.	CASSRIREDVNQPQHF	TGTGCCAGCAGTCGTATCAGGGAGGACGTCAATCAGCCCCAGCATTTT
.	TRBV27	TRBJ2-7	.	CASSHTASYEQYF	TGTGCCAGCAGTCATACAGCCTCCTACGAGCAGTACTTC
.	TRBV6-5	TRBJ1-6	.	CASSPAGLNSPLHF	TGTGCCAGCAGTCCGGCCGGGCTTAATTCACCCCTCCACTTT
.	TRBV9	TRBJ2-5	.	CASSVGGTQETQYF	TGTGCCAGCAGCGTAGGGGGCACGCAAGAGACCCAGTACTTC
.	TRBV10-1	TRBJ2-2	.	CASSGMSGELFF	TGCGCCAGCAGTGGAATGTCCGGGGAGCTGTTTTTT
.	TRBV27	TRBJ1-5	few	CASSFSGDQPQHF	TGTGCCAGCAGTTTTTCAGGGGATCAGCCCCAGCATTTT
TRBD2	TRBV2	TRBJ2-1	.	CASTTLEDWRENYNEQFF	TGTGCCAGCACCACCTTGGAAGACTGGCGGGAGAACTACAATGAGCAGTTCTTC
.	TRBV29-1	TRBJ1-2	.	CSVGPDDNYGYTF	TGCAGCGTGGGCCCTGACGATAACTATGGCTACACCTTC
.	TRBV19	TRBJ2-1	.	CASHTGSPYNEQFF	TGTGCCAGTCATACAGGGAGCCCCTACAATGAGCAGTTCTTC
.	TRBV7-9	TRBJ2-5	few	CASSLVSQETQYF	TGTGCCAGCAGCTTAGTCAGCCAAGAGACCCAGTACTTC
TRBD1	TRBV29-1	TRBJ1-4	.	CSVDLGQGLEKLFF	TGCAGCGTTGACTTGGGACAGGGCCTGGAAAAACTGTTTTTT
TRBD1	TRBV7-9	TRBJ2-1	.	CASSMGQGQPYNEQFF	TGTGCCAGCAGCATGGGACAGGGTCAGCCCTACAATGAGCAGTTCTTC
TRBD2	TRBV11-2	TRBJ2-7	.	CASSLVPPAGLAPTYEQYF	TGTGCCAGCAGCTTAGTTCCCCCTGCCGGACTAGCGCCCACCTACGAGCAGTACTTC
.	TRBV27	TRBJ2-7	.	CASSSTPSGYEQYF	TGTGCCAGCAGTTCGACACCGTCGGGGTACGAGCAGTACTTC
.	TRBV9	TRBJ2-5	.	CASSVEAVEPRETQYF	TGTGCCAGCAGCGTAGAAGCGGTGGAGCCCCGGGAGACCCAGTACTTC
TRBD1	TRBV27	TRBJ1-2	.	CASSLDITGGAGYTF	TGTGCCAGCAGTTTAGATATTACAGGGGGCGCTGGCTACACCTTC
TRBD1	TRBV27	TRBJ1-2	.	CASSVRQGSGYTF	TGTGCCAGCAGTGTAAGACAGGGCTCTGGCTACACCTTC
TRBD1	TRBV9	TRBJ2-3	.	CASSAGTGRTDTQYF	TGTGCCAGCAGCGCCGGGACAGGGCGCACAGATACGCAGTATTTT
TRBD1	TRBV5-5	TRBJ2-7	.	CASSHRDSSIYEQYF	TGTGCCAGCAGCCACCGGGACAGTTCTATCTACGAGCAGTACTTC
.	TRBV7-9	TRBJ2-7	.	CASSRGIGNEQYF	TGTGCCAGCAGCAGGGGAATTGGCAACGAGCAGTACTTC
.	TRBV5-6	TRBJ2-7	.	CASSSSPRGVYEQYF	TGTGCCAGCAGCTCCTCACCACGGGGAGTCTACGAGCAGTACTTC
.	TRBV7-9	TRBJ2-5	.	CASSLGMGEAGETQYF	TGTGCCAGCAGCCTGGGGATGGGGGAAGCCGGAGAGACCCAGTACTTC
.	TRBV19	TRBJ2-5	.	CASADPRRIQETQYF	TGTGCCAGCGCCGACCCGCGGCGGATCCAAGAGACCCAGTACTTC
TRBD1	TRBV9	TRBJ1-6	.	CASSPGTGYNSPLHF	TGTGCCAGCAGCCCCGGGACAGGCTATAATTCACCCCTCCACTTT
TRBD2	TRBV5-6	TRBJ2-7	.	CASSLELAGSLGEQYF	TGTGCCAGCAGCTTGGAACTAGCGGGCTCCCTGGGCGAGCAGTACTTC
.	TRBV6-5	TRBJ2-7	.	CASSYAGQYEQYF	TGTGCCAGCAGTTACGCCGGACAGTACGAGCAGTACTTC
.	TRBV4-1	TRBJ1-5	.	CASSQDARDRNSNQPQHF	TGCGCCAGCAGCCAGGATGCCCGGGACCGCAATAGCAATCAGCCCCAGCATTTT
.	TRBV6-1	TRBJ2-7	once	CASSFQGRSYEQYF	TGTGCCAGCAGTTTCCAGGGTCGGTCCTACGAGCAGTACTTC
.	TRBV4-2	TRBJ1-1	once	CASSQGDLLRGGTEAFF	TGTGCCAGCAGCCAAGGTGACCTCCTGCGGGGTGGCACTGAAGCTTTCTTT
.	TRBV5-1	TRBJ1-4	.	CASSSRHPAGEKLFF	TGCGCCAGCAGCTCCAGACACCCAGCGGGGGAAAAACTGTTTTTT
.	TRBV27	TRBJ2-7	.	CASSVDKGPSEQYF	TGTGCCAGCAGTGTGGACAAGGGGCCCTCCGAGCAGTACTTC
.	TRBV30	TRBJ1-1	.	CAWSPPRPIGGRAEAFF	TGTGCCTGGAGCCCGCCCCGGCCCATAGGGGGTCGGGCTGAAGCTTTCTTT
TRBD2	TRBV5-6	TRBJ2-1	.	CASSFLLAGMNEQFF	TGTGCCAGCAGCTTCCTACTAGCGGGAATGAATGAGCAGTTCTTC
.	TRBV14	TRBJ1-1	.	CASNPIGTNTEAFF	TGTGCCAGCAACCCAATCGGGACCAACACTGAAGCTTTCTTT
TRBD1	TRBV27	TRBJ1-2	.	CASSFGTGGTNYGYTF	TGTGCCAGCAGTTTCGGGACAGGGGGTACTAACTATGGCTACACCTTC
.	TRBV9	TRBJ2-2	.	CASSAYLSPGELFF	TGTGCCAGCAGTGCTTACCTGTCCCCGGGGGAGCTGTTTTTT
.	TRBV10-3	TRBJ1-2	.	CAISGEWVADNYGYTF	TGTGCCATCAGTGGAGAATGGGTAGCAGACAACTATGGCTACACCTTC
TRBD2	TRBV5-4	TRBJ2-7	.	CASSFLAGEQYF	TGTGCCAGCAGCTTCCTAGCGGGCGAGCAGTACTTC
TRBD2	TRBV4-1	TRBJ2-2	.	CASSQVGGLAGVGGELFF	TGCGCCAGCAGCCAAGTGGGGGGGCTAGCGGGAGTGGGCGGGGAGCTGTTTTTT
TRBD2	TRBV9	TRBJ2-1	.	CASKSGTSGSWDEQFF	TGTGCCAGTAAATCCGGGACTAGCGGGTCCTGGGATGAGCAGTTCTTC
TRBD1	TRBV6-5	TRBJ1-5	few	CASAARQGYNQPQHF	TGTGCCAGTGCAGCGAGACAGGGCTACAATCAGCCCCAGCATTTT
.	TRBV5-6	TRBJ2-7	once	CASSPTERSYEQYF	TGTGCCAGCAGCCCGACCGAACGCTCCTACGAGCAGTACTTC
.	TRBV7-9	TRBJ2-2	.	CAGTYTGELFF	TGTGCCGGCACCTACACCGGGGAGCTGTTTTTT